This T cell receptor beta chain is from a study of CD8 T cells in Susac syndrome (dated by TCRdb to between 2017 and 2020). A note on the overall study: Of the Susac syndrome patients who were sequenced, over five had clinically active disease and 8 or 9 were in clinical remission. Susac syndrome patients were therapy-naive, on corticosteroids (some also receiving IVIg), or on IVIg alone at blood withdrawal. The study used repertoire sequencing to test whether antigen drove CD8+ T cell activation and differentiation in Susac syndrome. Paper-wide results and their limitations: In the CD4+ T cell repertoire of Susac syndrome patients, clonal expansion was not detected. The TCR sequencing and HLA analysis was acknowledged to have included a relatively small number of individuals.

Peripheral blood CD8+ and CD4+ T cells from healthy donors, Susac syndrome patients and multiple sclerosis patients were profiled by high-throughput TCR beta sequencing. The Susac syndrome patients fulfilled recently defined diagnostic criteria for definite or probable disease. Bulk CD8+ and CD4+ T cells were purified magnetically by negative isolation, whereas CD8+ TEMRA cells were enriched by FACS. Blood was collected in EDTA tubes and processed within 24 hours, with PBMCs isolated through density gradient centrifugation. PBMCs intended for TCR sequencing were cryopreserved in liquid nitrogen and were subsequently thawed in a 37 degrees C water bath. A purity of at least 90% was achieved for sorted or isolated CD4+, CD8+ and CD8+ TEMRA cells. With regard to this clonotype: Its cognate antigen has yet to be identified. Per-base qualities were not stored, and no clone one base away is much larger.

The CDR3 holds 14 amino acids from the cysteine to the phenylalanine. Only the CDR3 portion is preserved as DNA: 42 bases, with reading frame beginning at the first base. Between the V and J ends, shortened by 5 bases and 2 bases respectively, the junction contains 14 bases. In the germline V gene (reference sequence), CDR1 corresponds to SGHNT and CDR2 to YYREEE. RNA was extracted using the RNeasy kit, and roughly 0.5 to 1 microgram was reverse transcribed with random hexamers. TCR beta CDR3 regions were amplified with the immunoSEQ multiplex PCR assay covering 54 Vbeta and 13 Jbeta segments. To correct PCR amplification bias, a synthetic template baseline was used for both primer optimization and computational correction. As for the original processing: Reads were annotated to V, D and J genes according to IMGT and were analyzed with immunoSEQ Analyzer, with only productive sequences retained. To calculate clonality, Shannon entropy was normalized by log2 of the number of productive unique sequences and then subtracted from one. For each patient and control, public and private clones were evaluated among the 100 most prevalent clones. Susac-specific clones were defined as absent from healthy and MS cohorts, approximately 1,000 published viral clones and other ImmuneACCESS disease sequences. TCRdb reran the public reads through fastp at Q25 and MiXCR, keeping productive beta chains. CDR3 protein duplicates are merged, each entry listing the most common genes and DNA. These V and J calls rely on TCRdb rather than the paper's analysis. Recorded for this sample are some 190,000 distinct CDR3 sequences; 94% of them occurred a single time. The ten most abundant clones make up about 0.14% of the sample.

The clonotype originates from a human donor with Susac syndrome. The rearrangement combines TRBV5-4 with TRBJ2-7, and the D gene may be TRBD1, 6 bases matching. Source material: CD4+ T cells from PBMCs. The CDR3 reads CASRRTGTTYEQYF. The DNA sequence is TGTGCCAGCAGGAGAACAGGGACCACCTACGAGCAGTACTTC.